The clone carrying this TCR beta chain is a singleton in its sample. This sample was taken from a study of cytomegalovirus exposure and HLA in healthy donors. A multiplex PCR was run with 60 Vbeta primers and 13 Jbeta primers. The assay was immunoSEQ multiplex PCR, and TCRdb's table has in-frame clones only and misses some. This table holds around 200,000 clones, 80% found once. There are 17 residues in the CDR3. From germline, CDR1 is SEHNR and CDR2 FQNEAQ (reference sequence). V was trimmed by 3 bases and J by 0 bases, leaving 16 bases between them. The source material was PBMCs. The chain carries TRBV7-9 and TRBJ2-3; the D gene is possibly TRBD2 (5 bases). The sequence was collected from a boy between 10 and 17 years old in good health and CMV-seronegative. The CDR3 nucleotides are TGTGCCAGCAGCTTGGGTTATACTAGGCTTAGCACAGATACGCAGTATTTT. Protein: CASSLGYTRLSTDTQYF.